The 20 T cell receptor beta chains reported below all come from one sample, sequenced in a study of blood T cell repertoires in COVID-19. Data came from immunoSEQ multiplex PCR; TCRdb stores just in-frame clones and leaves some out. Found here are approximately 300,000 clones, about 89% of them singletons; the top ten hold roughly 3%. The sample taken for sequencing was PBMCs or T cells enriched from blood (not recorded which). The source is a young woman who had recovered from COVID-19.

V and J are TRBV7-9 and TRBJ2-1, with D tentatively TRBD2 (6 bases). Germline V gene sequence: CDR1 SEHNR, CDR2 FQNEAQ (reference sequence). V gave up 2 bases and J gave up 4 bases, with 12 bases separating them. The CDR3 is made up of 15 amino acids. The chain's CDR3 is CASSLSLGGYNEQFF. DNA of the CDR3: TGTGCCAGCAGCTTATCCCTCGGGGGTTACAATGAGCAGTTCTTC.

The rearrangement links TRBV3-1 (or the pseudogene TRBV3-2) to TRBJ2-7; D unresolved. The CDR3 contains 11 residues. The germline gives CDR1 LGHDT, CDR2 YNNKEL (reference sequence). The germline V and J ends were trimmed by 6 bases and 2 bases, with 5 bases remaining between them. CDR3 loop: CASSRAYEQYF. In nucleotides, the CDR3 is TGTGCCAGCAGTCGCGCCTACGAGCAGTACTTC.

The chain is built from TRBV12-2 and TRBJ2-2; the table's D call of TRBD2 was not tested on the DNA. TRBV12-2 is annotated as a pseudogene. This CDR3 spans 13 amino acids. The DNA of the CDR3 is TGTGCAAGTCGAAAGGAGCACACCGGGGAGCTGTTTTTT. This codes for CASRKEHTGELFF.

The V gene is TRBV5-6, the J gene TRBJ1-6; D uncertain. V was pared by 2 bases and J by 8 bases, with 14 bases between. The CDR3 is 15 residues long. Per germline, CDR1 SGHDT and CDR2 YYEEEE. The CDR3 loop is CASSFRLNSDSPLHF. The CDR3 DNA reads as TGTGCCAGCAGCTTCCGCCTAAATTCGGATTCACCCCTCCACTTT.

Only a few counts were recorded for this clone. This sequence joins TRBV19 and TRBJ2-3; tentatively, D is TRBD2 (6 bases). The CDR3 consists of 15 residues. Germline V gene sequence: CDR1 LNHDA, CDR2 SQIVND (reference sequence). The V and J ends lost 6 bases and 2 bases respectively, with 15 bases between them. In nucleotides, the CDR3 is TGTGCCAGTAGCGCCACTCGGGGGTACACAGATACGCAGTATTTT. Amino acid sequence: CASSATRGYTDTQYF. Full variable domain (rest looked up from reference TRBV19 and TRBJ2-3): DGGITQSPKYLFRKEGQNVTLSCEQNLNHDAMYWYRQDPGQGLRLIYYSQIVNDFQKGDIAEGYSVSREKKESFPLTVTSAQKNPTAFYLCASSATRGYTDTQYFGPGTRLTVL.

The V call is TRBV21-1, the J call TRBJ1-5; the table assigns TRBD1, which was not confirmed against the DNA. TRBV21-1 is a pseudogene. The CDR3 has 13 residues. CDR3 DNA: TGTGCCAGCAGCCGCCAGGGCAATCAGCCCCAGCATTTT. Protein sequence: CASSRQGNQPQHF.

The chain uses TRBV27 and TRBJ1-1; 8 bases agree with TRBD1. Germline loops: CDR1 MNHEY, CDR2 SMNVEV (reference sequence). V shed 2 bases, J shed 1 base, and the junction held 3 bases outside the gene matches. The CDR3 sequence is 15 residues long. The CDR3 DNA reads as TGTGCCAGCAGTTTAGCAGGGGGCTCGAACACTGAAGCTTTCTTT. This translates into CASSLAGGSNTEAFF.

This clone came up once. DNA for the CDR3: TGTGCCAGCAGTTACTCAGGACAGTTTCAGCCCCAGCATTTT. Translating it yields CASSYSGQFQPQHF. This chain links TRBV6-6 with TRBJ1-5; possibly TRBD1 for D (6 bases). The germline gives CDR1 MNHNY, CDR2 SVGAGI (reference sequence). The length of the CDR3 is 14 residues. The V and J ends lost 0 bases and 6 bases respectively, with 9 bases between them.

V usage is TRBV30 and J usage is TRBJ1-3; possibly TRBD1 for D (6 bases). The CDR3 runs 15 residues. CDR1 is GTSNPN and CDR2 is SVGIG in the germline V gene (reference sequence). The germline V and J ends were trimmed by 0 bases and 7 bases, with 16 bases remaining between them. The CDR3 region is CAWSVSQGMGNTIYF. The DNA of the CDR3 is TGTGCCTGGAGTGTTTCACAGGGAATGGGCAACACCATATATTTT.

This clone was found once. The chain carries TRBV4-1 and TRBJ2-7; D remains ambiguous. This CDR3 has 11 residues. Germline-derived CDR1 and CDR2 are MGHRA and YSYEKL. V gave up 0 bases and J gave up 6 bases, with 3 bases separating them. The CDR3 nucleotides read TGCGCCAGCAGCCAAGACGGCGAGCAGTACTTC. Residues: CASSQDGEQYF.

Only a few counts were recorded for this clone. The chain links TRBV15 to TRBJ2-7; tentative D call: TRBD2 (6 bases). The CDR3 has 15 residues. With 0 bases removed from V and 6 bases from J, the gap between germline ends came to 15 bases. Germline loops: CDR1 LNHNV, CDR2 YYDKDF (reference sequence). CDR3 nucleotide sequence: TGTGCCACCAGCAGAGATAGGGCACTAGCCGCCGAGCAGTACTTC. As protein: CATSRDRALAAEQYF.

This clone was picked up a small number of times. The chain joins TRBV28 to TRBJ2-7; 12 positions agree with TRBD2. V shed 3 bases and J 3 bases; nucleotides not matched to a gene: 6. From germline, CDR1 is MDHEN and CDR2 SYDVKM. CDR3 length equals 16 residues. CDR3 sequence reads: CASSFLAGGLSYEQYF. The CDR3, as DNA: TGTGCCAGCAGTTTCCTAGCGGGAGGGCTTAGCTACGAGCAGTACTTC.

The V gene is TRBV4-1, the J gene TRBJ2-3; TRBD1 is a possible D gene (7 bases). The CDR3 runs 15 residues. Germline-derived CDR1 and CDR2 are MGHRA and YSYEKL. Trimming shortened V by 6 bases and J by 0 bases, and 13 bases separated the two germline ends. This chain's CDR3 is CASSSSGGSTDTQYF. In DNA form, the CDR3 reads TGCGCCAGCAGTTCCTCAGGGGGGAGCACAGATACGCAGTATTTT.

V is TRBV2 and J is TRBJ2-5; TRBD2 matches at 14 bases. Per the germline V gene, CDR1 is SNHLY and CDR2 is FYNNEI. The CDR3 spans 14 residues. J was trimmed by 7 bases and V by 8 bases; bases with no gene match: 6. DNA for the CDR3: TGTGCCAGCGACGGACTAGCGGGAGGCGGGACCCAGTACTTC. The encoded protein is CASDGLAGGGTQYF. The entire variable domain, with the rest obtained from reference TRBV2 and TRBJ2-5, is as follows: EPEVTQTPSHQVTQMGQEVILRCVPISNHLYFYWYRQILGQKVEFLVSFYNNEISEKSEIFDDQFSVERPDGSNFTLKIRSTKLEDSAMYFCASDGLAGGGTQYFGPGTRLLVL.

This clone was counted once. This chain joins TRBV3-1 (or the pseudogene TRBV3-2) and TRBJ1-2; the D gene is possibly TRBD1 (5 bases). Germline V gene data show CDR1 as LGHDT and CDR2 as YNNKEL (reference sequence). This CDR3 region has 11 residues. V dropped 4 bases and J dropped 8 bases, with 8 bases sitting between them. The CDR3 is CASSLGRGYTF. The CDR3 DNA sequence: TGTGCCAGCAGCCTGGGGCGGGGCTACACCTTC.

As DNA, the CDR3 is TGTGCCAGCAGTCTCCGGGACTCCGCGGGACAGCCCCAGCATTTT. Its translation: CASSLRDSAGQPQHF. This rearrangement joins TRBV2 to TRBJ1-5, with D tentatively TRBD1 (5 bases). The germline V and J ends were trimmed by 5 bases and 7 bases, with 18 bases remaining between them. The CDR3 is 15 amino acids. From germline, CDR1 is SNHLY and CDR2 FYNNEI.

The gene calls are TRBV28 and TRBJ1-5; D is unclear. From germline, CDR1 is MDHEN and CDR2 SYDVKM. V was cut by 2 bases and J by 5 bases, with 10 bases left in between. The CDR3 has 14 residues. The CDR3 spells CASSLLSEDQPQHF. The CDR3 coding sequence is TGTGCCAGCAGTTTACTATCAGAGGATCAGCCCCAGCATTTT.

V gene TRBV5-1 combines with J gene TRBJ1-4; possibly TRBD1 for D (6 bases). Trimming took 4 bases from V and 2 from J, leaving 12 bases between them. Germline assignment: CDR1 SGHRS and CDR2 YFSETQ. The CDR3 runs 15 residues. Here the CDR3 reads CASSLGGGTNEKLFF. Here the CDR3 DNA reads TGCGCCAGCAGCCTGGGTGGGGGCACTAATGAAAAACTGTTTTTT.

The chain is built from TRBV5-8 and TRBJ2-3, with D possibly matching TRBD1 (5 bases). CDR1 is SGHTS and CDR2 is YDEGEE in the germline V gene. The germline V and J ends were trimmed by 0 bases and 4 bases, with 18 bases remaining between them. This CDR3 comprises 17 residues. The CDR3 is CASSLATDSGPADTQYF. The CDR3 region has the DNA TGTGCCAGCAGCTTGGCCACAGACAGTGGGCCCGCAGATACGCAGTATTTT.

The rearrangement uses TRBV6-5 and TRBJ2-5, with 7 bases matching TRBD1. CDR1 and CDR2 from the germline V gene are MNHEY and SVGAGI. The CDR3 covers 15 residues. The junction had 14 bases not matched to a gene; V was cut back by 6 bases and J by 7 bases. CDR3 in amino acids: CASRPYRDSLGTQYF. DNA for the CDR3: TGTGCCAGCAGACCCTACCGGGACAGCTTGGGGACCCAGTACTTC.